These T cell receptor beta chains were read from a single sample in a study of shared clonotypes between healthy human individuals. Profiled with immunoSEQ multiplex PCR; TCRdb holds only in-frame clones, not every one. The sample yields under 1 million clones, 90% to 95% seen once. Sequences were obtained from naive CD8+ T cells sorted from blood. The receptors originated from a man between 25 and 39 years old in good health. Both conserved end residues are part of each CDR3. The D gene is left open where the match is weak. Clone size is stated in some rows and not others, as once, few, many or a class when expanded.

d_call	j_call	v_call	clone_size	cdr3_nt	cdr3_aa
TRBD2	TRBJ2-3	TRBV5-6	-	TGTGCCAGCAGCAAGGGACTAGCGGAACTCCGGTATTTT	CASSKGLAELRYF
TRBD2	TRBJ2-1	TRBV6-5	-	TGTGCCAGCAGTTACTCGATATCACTAGCGGACAATGAGCAGTTCTTC	CASSYSISLADNEQFF
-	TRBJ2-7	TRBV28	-	TGTGCCAGCATCACACCGGGACCCGAGACCTACGAGCAGTACTTC	CASITPGPETYEQYF
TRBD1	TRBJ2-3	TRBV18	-	TGTGCCAGCTCACCGGGACAGGGAAGCACAGATACGCAGTATTTT	CASSPGQGSTDTQYF
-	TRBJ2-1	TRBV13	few	TGTGCCAGCAGCTTAGGCCTAGAGGATGAGCAGTTCTTC	CASSLGLEDEQFF
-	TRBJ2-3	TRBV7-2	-	TGTGCCAGCAGCTTACCAGCGGATACGCAGTATTTT	CASSLPADTQYF
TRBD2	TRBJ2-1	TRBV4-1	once	TGCGCCAGCAGCCAAGCAGGTGGACTAGCGGGAGGGGGGGCCTACAATGAGCAGTTCTTC	CASSQAGGLAGGGAYNEQFF
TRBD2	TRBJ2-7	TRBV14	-	TGTGCCAGCAGCCCCCATAGGACTAGCGGGAGTGTATATCCCCACGAGCAGTACTTC	CASSPHRTSGSVYPHEQYF
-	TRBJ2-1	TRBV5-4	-	TGTGCCAGCAGCTTGGGGGACCGAAGGAATGAGCAGTTCTTC	CASSLGDRRNEQFF
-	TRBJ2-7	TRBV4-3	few	TGCGCCAGCAGCCACAATCCGACAGGAGCCTACGAGCAGTACTTC	CASSHNPTGAYEQYF
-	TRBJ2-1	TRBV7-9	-	TGTGCCAGCAGCCGCCCGGAAAGTGCGGGTGAGCAGTTCTTC	CASSRPESAGEQFF
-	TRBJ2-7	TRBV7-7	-	TGTGCCAGCAGCTTATCGGGTTCCTACGAGCAGTACTTC	CASSLSGSYEQYF
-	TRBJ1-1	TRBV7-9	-	TGTGCCAGCAGCTCAGGTTTGAGTATTGAAGCTTTCTTT	CASSSGLSIEAFF
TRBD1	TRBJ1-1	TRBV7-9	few	TGTGCCAGCAGACCCGACAGGGGTGCTGAAGCTTTCTTT	CASRPDRGAEAFF
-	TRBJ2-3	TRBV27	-	TGTGCCAGCAGTTTTTTGGGCGGCGGGATGCTTAGCACAGATACGCAGTATTTT	CASSFLGGGMLSTDTQYF
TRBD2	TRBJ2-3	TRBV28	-	TGTGCCAGCACCCAGGGACTAGCCCCGAGTCCCGCCTTAAATACGCAGTATTTT	CASTQGLAPSPALNTQYF
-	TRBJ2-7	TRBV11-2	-	TGTGCCAGCAGCTTAGAAGCGGGCCTGATCTACGAGCAGTACTTC	CASSLEAGLIYEQYF
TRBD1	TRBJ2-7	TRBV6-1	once	TGTGCCAGCAGTCCCCGGGACAGCTACGAGCAGTACTTC	CASSPRDSYEQYF
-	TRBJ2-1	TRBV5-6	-	TGTGCCAGCAGCTTGACCTATGAGCAGTTCTTC	CASSLTYEQFF
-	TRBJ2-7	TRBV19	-	TGTGCCAGTAGTATGGAGAGACAGTCCTACGAGCAGTACTTC	CASSMERQSYEQYF
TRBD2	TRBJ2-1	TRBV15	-	TGTGCCACCAGCCGGGGGGACAATGAGCAGTTCTTC	CATSRGDNEQFF
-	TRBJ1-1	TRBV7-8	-	TGTGCCAGCAGCCCTGGGACCTTGGGCACTGAAGCTTTCTTT	CASSPGTLGTEAFF
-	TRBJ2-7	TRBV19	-	TGTGCCAGTAGTATAGGGGCCGGGAGCTCCTACGAGCAGTACTTC	CASSIGAGSSYEQYF
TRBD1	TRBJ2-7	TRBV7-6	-	TGTGCCAGCAGCTTAACCCGGGACAGGTTTAGGTACGAGCAGTACTTC	CASSLTRDRFRYEQYF
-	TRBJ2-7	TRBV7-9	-	TGTGCCAGCAGCGCCCGACGTTACGAGCAGTACTTC	CASSARRYEQYF
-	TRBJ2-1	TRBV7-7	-	TGTGCTAGCAGCTTAGGCCTGAGGGACGGGTACAATGAGCAGTTCTTC	CASSLGLRDGYNEQFF
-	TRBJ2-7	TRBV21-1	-	TGTGCCAGCAGCTACGCCGGGACAGGGTGCTACGAGCAGTACTTC	CASSYAGTGCYEQYF
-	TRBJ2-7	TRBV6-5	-	TGTGCCAGCAGTTCGAATGGTGCCTACGAGCAGTACTTC	CASSSNGAYEQYF
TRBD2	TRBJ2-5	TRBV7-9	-	TGTGCCAGCAGCTTGAGTAGCGGGAGGGCCCCAGAGACCCAGTACTTC	CASSLSSGRAPETQYF
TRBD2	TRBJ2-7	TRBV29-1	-	TGCAGCGTTGCTAGCGGGATCAACTACGAGCAGTACTTC	CSVASGINYEQYF
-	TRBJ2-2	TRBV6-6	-	TGTGCCAGCAGTTACTCCACCGGGGAGCTGTTTTTT	CASSYSTGELFF
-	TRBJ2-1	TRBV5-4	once	TGTGCCAGCAACTCCTACAATGAGCAGTTCTTC	CASNSYNEQFF